The entry below describes one TCR beta chain. As handled by the study authors: Reference gene primer amplification gave estimated nucleated cell counts. Sequenced by immunoSEQ multiplex PCR; TCRdb stores in-frame clones only, minus some. That table gives V, J and clone size, and the DNA gave D and trimming. The data contain under 200,000 clones, roughly 84% of them singletons. These data are taken from a study of blood T cell repertoires in COVID-19. This CDR3 has 15 amino acids. CDR1 and CDR2 (germline): KGHSH, LQKENI. The junction had 5 bases not matched to a gene; V was cut back by 4 bases and J by 8 bases.

The specimen was PBMCs or T cells enriched from blood (not recorded which). This receptor was identified in a man between 60 and 70 years old who had recovered from COVID-19. The chain is built from TRBV18 and TRBJ1-6; 10 bases align to TRBD1. DNA of the CDR3: TGTGCCAGCTCACGGGGACAGGGGTTCCATTCACCCCTCCACTTT. It translates to CASSRGQGFHSPLHF.